Listed below are T cell receptor beta chains from one sample, sequenced in a study of CD8 T cells in Susac syndrome. TCRdb passed the immunoSEQ multiplex PCR reads through MiXCR, listing each CDR3 protein once. Here the sample spans 150,000 to 200,000 distinct CDR3 sequences, 94% being singletons. Specimen: CD4+ T cells from PBMCs. The receptors here all came from a human donor with multiple sclerosis. Both conserved end residues are part of each CDR3. Fields, in order: J gene, D gene, clone size, V gene, CDR3 protein, CDR3 DNA. A D gene is named only where the DNA matches it firmly. Some rows have no size entry. The others give once, few or many, or a class for an expanded clone.

TRBJ2-3,NA,NA,TRBV20-1,CSARNLGAIGTQYF,TGCAGTGCTAGAAACCTGGGCGCTATCGGTACGCAGTATTTT
TRBJ2-7,NA,NA,TRBV29-1,CSVEVPGQSSYEQYF,TGCAGCGTTGAAGTACCAGGACAAAGCTCCTACGAGCAGTACTTC
TRBJ2-7,TRBD2,NA,TRBV20-1,CSAPSGSPSYEQYF,TGCAGTGCACCCAGCGGGAGCCCCTCGTACGAGCAGTACTTC
TRBJ1-2,TRBD1,NA,TRBV18,CASSPPGQGYGYTF,TGTGCCAGCTCACCCCCGGGACAGGGTTATGGCTACACCTTC
TRBJ1-1,NA,NA,TRBV20-1,CSARDPRGHTEAFF,TGCAGTGCTAGAGATCCCAGGGGCCACACTGAAGCTTTCTTT
TRBJ1-6,NA,NA,TRBV3-1,CASSQEGGNSPLHF,TGTGCCAGCAGCCAAGAGGGAGGTAATTCACCCCTCCACTTT
TRBJ2-1,TRBD2,NA,TRBV3-1,CASSPGWGGNEQFF,TGTGCCAGCAGCCCGGGTTGGGGGGGGAATGAGCAGTTCTTC
TRBJ1-2,NA,NA,TRBV30,CASFTDRPPRGYTF,TGTGCCTCGTTTACCGACAGGCCACCGAGGGGCTACACCTTC
TRBJ1-1,NA,NA,TRBV14,CASSHSVNTEAFF,TGTGCCAGCAGCCATTCTGTGAACACTGAAGCTTTCTTT
TRBJ2-1,TRBD2,NA,TRBV18,CASSPPGTSGSGEQFF,TGTGCCAGCTCACCCCCAGGGACCAGCGGGAGTGGTGAGCAGTTCTTC
TRBJ2-7,TRBD1,NA,TRBV6-6,CASSYSGQEDEQYF,TGTGCCAGCAGTTACTCCGGACAGGAGGACGAGCAGTACTTC
TRBJ1-5,NA,once,TRBV18,CASSPLGRGSNQPQHF,TGTGCCAGCTCACCACTGGGGAGGGGAAGCAATCAGCCCCAGCATTTT
TRBJ1-6,NA,NA,TRBV30,CAWSAFEGYNSPLHF,TGTGCCTGGAGCGCCTTCGAGGGCTATAATTCACCCCTCCACTTT
TRBJ2-7,NA,NA,TRBV3-1,CASSQVYGSYEQYF,TGTGCCAGCAGCCAAGTGTACGGCTCCTACGAGCAGTACTTC
TRBJ2-2,TRBD1,NA,TRBV11-2,CASSRGQRTGELFF,TGTGCCAGCAGCCGGGGACAGCGAACCGGGGAGCTGTTTTTT
TRBJ2-2,TRBD2,NA,TRBV4-3,CASSHPRELGTGELFF,TGCGCCAGCAGCCACCCGCGGGAGTTGGGGACCGGGGAGCTGTTTTTT
TRBJ2-7,TRBD2,NA,TRBV9,CASSKTSGKEEQYF,TGTGCCAGCAGCAAAACTAGCGGGAAGGAGGAGCAGTACTTC
TRBJ1-2,TRBD1,NA,TRBV28,CASSSSGQGDYGYTF,TGTGCCAGCAGTTCCTCCGGACAGGGCGACTATGGCTACACCTTC
TRBJ1-4,NA,once,TRBV9,CASSVDRGGNEKLFF,TGTGCCAGCAGCGTAGATAGAGGAGGGAATGAAAAACTGTTTTTT
TRBJ2-7,TRBD2,NA,TRBV14,CASSVREGTYEQYF,TGTGCCAGCAGCGTCCGGGAGGGAACCTACGAGCAGTACTTC
TRBJ1-2,TRBD1,NA,TRBV30,CAWSPKGAANYGYTF,TGTGCCTGGAGCCCCAAGGGGGCAGCTAACTATGGCTACACCTTC
TRBJ2-5,TRBD2,NA,TRBV20-1,CSAPWASGGETQYF,TGCAGTGCTCCGTGGGCGTCGGGAGGTGAGACCCAGTACTTC
TRBJ1-4,NA,NA,TRBV25-1,CASSDQDWDEKLFF,TGTGCCAGCAGTGACCAGGATTGGGATGAAAAACTGTTTTTT
TRBJ1-1,NA,NA,TRBV12-5,CASGLVTGMNTEAFF,TGTGCTAGTGGTTTGGTAACGGGGATGAACACTGAAGCTTTCTTT
TRBJ2-3,NA,NA,TRBV4-3,CASSQGSRGTQYF,TGCGCCAGCAGCCAAGGGAGCCGTGGTACGCAGTATTTT
TRBJ2-5,NA,few,TRBV12-3/TRBV12-4,CASSLAGSETQYF,TGTGCCAGCAGTTTAGCAGGGTCTGAGACCCAGTACTTC
TRBJ1-5,TRBD1,NA,TRBV19,CASSIEGAVNQPQHF,TGTGCCAGTAGTATTGAGGGGGCCGTGAATCAGCCCCAGCATTTT
TRBJ2-1,TRBD2,NA,TRBV10-3,CAIGTSGLYNEQFF,TGTGCCATAGGGACTAGCGGCCTCTACAATGAGCAGTTCTTC
TRBJ2-7,NA,NA,TRBV5-1,CASSPGGGTNSWEQYF,TGCGCCAGCAGCCCCGGGGGCGGGACCAACTCTTGGGAGCAGTACTTC
TRBJ2-1,NA,once,TRBV5-1,CASSFGGGYNEQFF,TGCGCCAGCAGCTTCGGAGGAGGCTACAATGAGCAGTTCTTC
TRBJ2-4,TRBD1,NA,TRBV19,CASSIQGAAKNIQYF,TGTGCCAGTAGTATCCAGGGGGCCGCCAAAAACATTCAGTACTTC
TRBJ2-7,NA,NA,TRBV2,CASGVYEQYF,TGTGCCAGCGGAGTTTACGAGCAGTACTTC